Below are 29 T cell receptor beta chains sequenced from a single sample in a study of Graves' ophthalmopathy and Graves' hyperthyroidism. TCR beta CDR3 regions were amplified from RNA transcripts. The first round was an RT-PCR with HTBI primers, and the second round was a multiplex PCR. TCRdb ran MiXCR on the multiplex PCR reads and lists one entry per CDR3 protein. The sample carries hundreds of thousands of distinct CDR3 sequences, over 40% recorded once. Sequenced sample: peripheral blood. Source of these receptors: an adult man with Graves' ophthalmopathy.

The sample holds a few counts of this clonotype. The chain combines TRBV12-3 or TRBV12-4 with TRBJ1-5; D perhaps matches TRBD1 (6 bases). V was pared by 7 bases and J by 3 bases, with 19 bases between. The CDR3 is made up of 16 amino acids. CDR3 amino acids: CASTILIGQYNQPQHF. The CDR3 nucleotides are TGTGCCAGCACAATTTTGATTGGACAGTACAATCAGCCCCAGCATTTT.

The chain links TRBV9 to TRBJ2-2; 8 bases line up with TRBD2. CDR1 is SGDLS, CDR2 YYNGEE, per germline. V lost 4 bases to trimming and J lost 4 bases; unmatched junction nucleotides: 6. The CDR3 sequence is 15 residues long. This CDR3 reads CASSSGGTSTGELFF. DNA of the CDR3: TGTGCCAGCAGCTCCGGTGGGACTAGCACCGGGGAGCTGTTTTTT.

In its sample, this clonotype was seen many times. The chain employs TRBV20-1 and TRBJ1-1; D is uncertain. V was shortened by 2 bases and J by 6 bases, with 7 bases between the two germline ends. Germline V gives CDR1 DFQATT, CDR2 SNEGSKA (reference sequence). The CDR3 contains 11 residues. CDR3: CSARSLAEAFF. The CDR3 coding sequence is TGCAGTGCTAGAAGCCTGGCTGAAGCTTTCTTT.

As concerns this clonotype: The conserved final phenylalanine or tryptophan is absent from the CDR3, which likely points to a read error. This chain links TRBV6-4 with TRBJ1-2; D not resolved. Trimming shortened V by 0 bases and J by 8 bases, and 16 bases separated the two germline ends. CDR3 size: 15 residues. Germline CDR1 MRHNA, CDR2 SNTAGT. The CDR3 reads CASSDSGLLGRGYTL. In nucleotides, the CDR3 is TGTGCCAGCAGTGACTCGGGCCTCCTCGGCCGAGGCTACACCCTC.

With regard to this clonotype: A read error may explain this, as a much larger clone is one base away. This chain uses TRBV7-9 with TRBJ2-7; 9 positions match TRBD1. The CDR3 contains 14 residues. Looked up from germline, CDR1 is SEHNR and CDR2 is FQNEAQ (reference sequence). The CDR3 loop reads CVSSLVGTGNEQYF. The CDR3 DNA reads as TGTGTCAGCAGCTTAGTAGGGACAGGGAACGAGCAGTACTTC.

This clonotype has at least ten counts. The chain carries TRBV20-1 and TRBJ2-7; D unclear. This CDR3 has 12 residues. The V end was cut by 1 base, the J end by 4 bases, with 8 bases between. The germline CDR1 and CDR2 sequences are DFQATT and SNEGSKA (reference sequence). The chain's CDR3 is CSARVGWYEQYF. The DNA of the CDR3 is TGCAGTGCTAGAGTTGGGTGGTACGAGCAGTACTTC.

The chain links TRBV30 to TRBJ2-7; unclear D gene. V lost 8 bases and J 6 bases, leaving 14 bases between the germline ends. Germline assignment: CDR1 GTSNPN and CDR2 SVGIG (reference sequence). The CDR3 consists of 11 residues. Here the CDR3 DNA reads TGTGCCGCCGAGCTTCGCGTCGAGCAGTACTTC. Translated, it gives CAAELRVEQYF. The full variable domain, completed using reference TRBV30 and TRBJ2-7, is SQTIHQWPATLVQPVGSPLSLECTVEGTSNPNLYWYRQAAGRGLQLLFYSVGIGQISSEVPQNLSASRPQDRQFILSSKKLLLSDSGFYLCAAELRVEQYFGPGTRLTVT.

This clonotype was seen only a few times. The genes are TRBV10-3 and TRBJ1-5; TRBD1 matches 10 bases. The V segment lost 10 bases and the J segment 7 bases; nucleotides outside the gene matches: 13. The CDR3 is made up of 15 amino acids. Germline V lookup: CDR1 ENHRY, CDR2 SYGVKD. Written as DNA, the CDR3 is TGTGCCAGCAGAAAGACAGGGGGCCGCGGGCAGCCCCAGCATTTT. Translating gives CASRKTGGRGQPQHF.

The J gene is TRBJ1-3, the V gene TRBV29-1; 8 positions match TRBD1. Germline-derived CDR1 and CDR2 are SQVTM and ANQGSEA. The ends lost 7 bases at V and 6 bases at J; junction bases unmatched: 8. This CDR3 has 13 amino acids. The CDR3: CSAGQGWVNTIYF. CDR3 coding DNA: TGCAGCGCAGGACAGGGATGGGTAAACACCATATATTTT.

The chain recombines TRBV7-2 with TRBJ1-6, with D unclear. The V and J ends lost 2 bases and 9 bases respectively, with 14 bases between them. CDR3 size: 15 residues. CDR1 and CDR2 from the germline V gene are SGHTA and FQGNSA. The CDR3 protein is CASSLREMALSPLHF. The DNA for the CDR3 is TGTGCCAGCAGCTTACGAGAAATGGCGCTTTCACCCCTCCACTTT.

V gene TRBV7-6 combines with J gene TRBJ2-7; D possibly corresponds to TRBD1 (6 bases). The V gene lost 8 bases and the J gene lost 2 bases, with 13 bases spanning the gap. The CDR3 has 13 residues. Germline V gene sequence: CDR1 SGHVS, CDR2 FNYEAQ. CDR3 in amino acids: CASDSGDTYEQYF. CDR3 sequence (DNA): TGTGCCAGCGACTCCGGGGACACCTACGAGCAGTACTTC.

V and J are TRBV7-9 and TRBJ2-5; D not resolved. Trimming took off 6 bases at V and 1 base at J, with 12 bases between the two ends. The V gene's germline CDR1 is SEHNR and CDR2 FQNEAQ (reference sequence). The CDR3 has 14 residues. This CDR3 is CASSYSTLQETQYF. DNA for the CDR3: TGTGCCAGCAGTTACTCCACCCTCCAAGAGACCCAGTACTTC.

This chain links TRBV7-9 with TRBJ1-1; no firm D call. There are 14 residues in the CDR3. V lost 3 bases and J lost 3, with 11 bases in between. The germline gives CDR1 SEHNR, CDR2 FQNEAQ (reference sequence). The chain's CDR3 is CASSFQPRDTEAFF. Here the CDR3 DNA reads TGTGCCAGCAGCTTCCAGCCCCGGGACACTGAAGCTTTCTTT.

The chain combines TRBV20-1 with TRBJ2-7; D is unresolved. Germline V gene data show CDR1 as DFQATT and CDR2 as SNEGSKA (reference sequence). V was pared by 3 bases and J by 5 bases, with 11 bases between. This CDR3 comprises 12 residues. The CDR3 nucleotides read TGCAGTGCTAGTATCGAGGCAGACGAGCAGTACTTC. As protein: CSASIEADEQYF.

This clonotype was picked up one time. The rearrangement links TRBV5-4 to TRBJ2-7; 11 bases are shared with TRBD1. This CDR3 contains 16 residues. V gave up 4 bases and J gave up 5 bases; unmatched junction bases: 11. Germline CDR1 SGHNT, CDR2 YYREEE (reference sequence). CDR3: CASSRGQGARRNEQYF. The CDR3 nucleotides are TGTGCCAGCAGCCGCGGACAGGGGGCGCGACGAAACGAGCAGTACTTC.

Many counts were recorded for this clonotype. This rearrangement joins TRBV10-3 to TRBJ1-4; D uncertain. The germline V gene encodes CDR1 ENHRY and CDR2 SYGVKD. With 2 bases removed from V and 5 bases from J, the gap between germline ends came to 6 bases. The length of the CDR3 is 13 residues. This CDR3 reads CAISERPNEKLFF. The CDR3 DNA sequence: TGTGCCATCAGTGAGCGGCCGAATGAAAAACTGTTTTTT.

This clonotype has at least ten counts. This chain connects TRBV29-1 to TRBJ2-7; D perhaps matches TRBD1 (5 bases). The CDR3 has 13 residues. CDR1 is SQVTM and CDR2 is ANQGSEA in the germline V gene. The V gene lost 6 bases and the J gene lost 1 base, with 13 bases spanning the gap. The CDR3 region is CSVFTTVSYEQYF. The CDR3 DNA sequence: TGCAGCGTGTTCACGACAGTTTCCTACGAGCAGTACTTC.

This clonotype appeared a few times. V gene TRBV19 combines with J gene TRBJ1-5; 7 bases map to TRBD1. The V segment lost 2 bases and the J segment 5 bases; nucleotides outside the gene matches: 6. The V gene's germline CDR1 is LNHDA and CDR2 SQIVND (reference sequence). The CDR3 has 15 residues. The chain's CDR3 is CASSILIGTDQPQHF. The CDR3 DNA follows: TGTGCCAGTAGTATACTAATTGGGACAGATCAGCCCCAGCATTTT.

The rearrangement links TRBV12-3 or TRBV12-4 to TRBJ2-7; 8 bases are shared with TRBD1. V dropped 6 bases and J dropped 4; count of bases not matched to a gene: 8. The CDR3 has 14 residues. CDR3 sequence (DNA): TGTGCCAGCAGGAAGGACAGGGCCTCTTACGAGCAGTACTTC. Translation: CASRKDRASYEQYF.

This clonotype was seen repeatedly, ten times or more. The rearrangement uses TRBV7-9 and TRBJ1-1; 9 bases line up with TRBD1. The CDR3 has 14 amino acids. CDR1 is SEHNR, CDR2 FQNEAQ, per germline (reference sequence). V trimming: 1 base; J trimming: 3 bases; junction bases outside the gene matches: 0. CDR3 residues: CASSLGTGDTEAFF. CDR3 DNA: TGTGCCAGCAGCTTAGGGACAGGGGACACTGAAGCTTTCTTT.

Comment on this clonotype: Germline is not matched at one junction end, which may reflect a read error. The chain links TRBV7-8 to TRBJ1-5, with 8 bases identical to TRBD1. The CDR3 length is 16 residues. Per the germline V gene, CDR1 is SGHVS and CDR2 is FQNEAQ. The DNA of the CDR3 is TGCGCCAGCAGCCAAGGTTTGTCAGGGGGCGGGCAGCCCCAGCATTTT. Translation gives CASSQGLSGGGQPQHF.

This clonotype was recorded many times. The CDR3 spells CASSIDGNYGYTF. For the CDR3, the DNA is TGTGCCAGTAGTATCGACGGCAACTATGGCTACACCTTC. The chain employs TRBV19 and TRBJ1-2; D uncertain. Germline loops: CDR1 LNHDA, CDR2 SQIVND (reference sequence). The CDR3 is made up of 13 amino acids. Trimming shortened V by 3 bases and J by 2 bases, and 7 bases separated the two germline ends.

The CDR3 region is CASSTPGGRSEAFF. The CDR3, as DNA: TGTGCCAGCAGTACGCCGGGGGGGCGCTCGGAAGCTTTCTTT. The V gene is TRBV12-3 or TRBV12-4, the J gene TRBJ1-1; D may be TRBD1 (6 bases). This CDR3 spans 14 amino acids. With 5 bases removed from V and 8 bases from J, the gap between germline ends came to 18 bases.

Worth noting for this clonotype: Given a much more abundant clone one base away, this may be a read error. CDR3 in amino acids: CASSEPTAGGKLFF. The DNA of the CDR3 is TGTGCCAGCAGTGAACCGACCGCAGGGGGAAAACTGTTTTTT. The chain has TRBV2 and TRBJ1-4; 7 bases align to TRBD1. V lost 2 bases, J lost 10 bases, and 7 bases stayed unmatched. CDR3 size: 14 residues. Germline assignment: CDR1 SNHLY and CDR2 FYNNEI. The variable domain in full, completed from reference TRBV2 and TRBJ1-4, reads EPEVTQTPSHQVTQMGQEVILRCVPISNHLYFYWYRQILGQKVEFLVSFYNNEISEKSEIFDDQFSVERPDGSNFTLKIRSTKLEDSAMYFCASSEPTAGGKLFFGSGTQLSVL.

CDR3 DNA sequence: TGTGCCAGCAGTCGACTAGCGGGCACAGATACGCAGTATTTT. This sequence encodes CASSRLAGTDTQYF. The chain joins TRBV7-2 to TRBJ2-3, with 9 bases fitting TRBD2. After removal of 6 bases from V and 1 base from J, the junction contained 2 bases not matched to a gene. The CDR3 has 14 residues. In germline, CDR1 is SGHTA, CDR2 FQGNSA.

This clonotype was seen many times. The chain recombines TRBV7-6 with TRBJ2-7; the D is unclear. The CDR3 has 15 amino acids. CDR1 and CDR2 (germline): SGHVS, FNYEAQ. The germline V and J ends were trimmed by 1 base and 5 bases, with 15 bases remaining between them. Here the CDR3 reads CASSLGLGNLDEQYF. CDR3 sequence (DNA): TGTGCCAGCAGCTTAGGTCTGGGAAATCTGGACGAGCAGTACTTC.

This clonotype was observed a handful of times. The chain carries TRBV20-1 and TRBJ2-7; TRBD1 matches at 8 bases. V trimming: 5 bases; J trimming: 2 bases; junction bases outside the gene matches: 5. CDR1 and CDR2 from the germline V gene are DFQATT and SNEGSKA (reference sequence). CDR3 length: 13 amino acids. The DNA of the CDR3 is TGCAGTGCTTTCGGACAGGGAACCTACGAGCAGTACTTC. Its protein is CSAFGQGTYEQYF.

In this sample, this clonotype turned up a few times. The chain has TRBV11-2 and TRBJ2-2; TRBD1 matches at 10 bases. The J segment lost 4 bases and the V segment lost 5 bases, leaving 4 bases of the junction unmatched. The germline V gene has CDR1 SGHAT and CDR2 FQNNGV. The length of the CDR3 is 15 residues. The CDR3 nucleotides read TGTGCCAGCAGCCTCAGGACAGGGGGCACCGGGGAGCTGTTTTTT. Translated, it gives CASSLRTGGTGELFF.

The chain uses TRBV7-4 and TRBJ1-1, with no clear D. Germline CDR1 and CDR2: SGHVT and SQSDAQ. Trimming pared 5 bases from V and 1 base from J, leaving 11 bases between. This CDR3 has 14 amino acids. CDR3 protein: CASSVHWQNTEAFF. CDR3 DNA sequence: TGTGCCAGCAGCGTTCACTGGCAGAACACTGAAGCTTTCTTT.